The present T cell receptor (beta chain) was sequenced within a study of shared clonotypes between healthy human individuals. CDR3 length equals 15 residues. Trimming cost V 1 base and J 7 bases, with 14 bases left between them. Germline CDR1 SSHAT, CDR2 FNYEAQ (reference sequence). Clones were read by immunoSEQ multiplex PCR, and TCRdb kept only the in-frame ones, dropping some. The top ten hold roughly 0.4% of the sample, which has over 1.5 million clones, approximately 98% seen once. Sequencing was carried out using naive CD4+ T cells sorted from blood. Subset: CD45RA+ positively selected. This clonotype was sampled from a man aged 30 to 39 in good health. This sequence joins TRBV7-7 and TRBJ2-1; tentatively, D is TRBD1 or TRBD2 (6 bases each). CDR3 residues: CASSLGQDGRNEQFF. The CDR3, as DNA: TGTGCCAGCAGCTTAGGACAGGATGGGAGGAATGAGCAGTTCTTC.